This TCR beta chain was captured by sequencing in a study of T cells in Graves' hyperthyroidism and ophthalmopathy. V gave up 10 bases and J gave up 3 bases, with 9 bases separating them. CDR1 and CDR2 from the germline V gene are MDHEN and SYDVKM. The CDR3 loop spans 12 amino acids. This clonotype was detected only a few times. This sample holds PBMCs from less than 11 ml fresh peripheral blood. Regions amplified from RNA transcripts were the TCR beta CDR3 regions. The TCR CDR3 first-round RT-PCR relied on the HTBI primer set. Each CDR3 protein is one row after TCRdb ran MiXCR on the multiplex PCR reads. The sample consists of about 640,000 distinct CDR3 sequences, less than 25% of them appearing once.

The sequence was obtained from a man aged 30-40 years with Graves' ophthalmopathy. The chain links TRBV28 to TRBJ2-2; D is perhaps TRBD1 or TRBD2 (5 bases each). The sequencing input was blood. The CDR3 DNA reads TGTGCCACTGGGGGAGACACCGGGGAGCTGTTTTTT. This translates into CATGGDTGELFF. Filled out from reference TRBV28 and TRBJ2-2, the complete variable domain reads DVKVTQSSRYLVKRTGEKVFLECVQDMDHENMFWYRQDPGLGLRLIYFSYDVKMKEKGDIPEGYSVSREKKERFSLILESASTNQTSMYLCATGGDTGELFFGEGSRLTVL.